Listed below are T cell receptor beta chains from one sample, sequenced in a study of T cell changes during pregnancy in multiple sclerosis. Sequencing was performed with immunoSEQ multiplex PCR; in TCRdb, only in-frame clones are kept and a portion is missing. The profile covers nearly 40,000 clones, with about 91% appearing a single time and roughly 0.72% taken by the ten largest. The input for sequencing was CD4+ T cells from peripheral blood mononuclear cells, taken in the third trimester of pregnancy. The receptors stem from a female donor with multiple sclerosis, enrolled in a pregnancy study. Both conserved end residues are part of each CDR3. D genes are given only for firm matches. Clone size, where shown, is once, few, many, or a class for clones that have expanded.

abundance: NA; d_gene: NA; v_gene: TRBV30; j_gene: TRBJ1-1; CDR3aa: CAWSQQSNTEAFF; CDR3nt: TGTGCCTGGAGTCAACAATCCAACACTGAAGCTTTCTTT
abundance: NA; d_gene: TRBD1; v_gene: TRBV7-2; j_gene: TRBJ1-1; CDR3aa: CASSPIRGKQRVNTEAFF; CDR3nt: TGTGCCAGCAGCCCGATCAGGGGGAAGCAACGCGTGAACACTGAAGCTTTCTTT
abundance: NA; d_gene: NA; v_gene: TRBV5-1; j_gene: TRBJ1-1; CDR3aa: CASSLIPGSPEAFF; CDR3nt: TGCGCCAGCAGCTTGATTCCGGGGAGCCCTGAAGCTTTCTTT
abundance: once; d_gene: TRBD2; v_gene: TRBV4-1; j_gene: TRBJ2-5; CDR3aa: CASSLPGGRGWGTQYF; CDR3nt: TGCGCCAGCAGCCTACCGGGAGGGAGAGGGTGGGGGACCCAGTACTTC
abundance: NA; d_gene: TRBD2; v_gene: TRBV19; j_gene: TRBJ2-1; CDR3aa: CASSILAGVNEQFF; CDR3nt: TGTGCCAGTAGTATCTTAGCGGGAGTGAATGAGCAGTTCTTC
abundance: once; d_gene: TRBD1; v_gene: TRBV2; j_gene: TRBJ2-5; CDR3aa: CASGETGATQETQYF; CDR3nt: TGTGCCAGCGGGGAGACAGGGGCGACCCAAGAGACCCAGTACTTC
abundance: once; d_gene: TRBD2; v_gene: TRBV5-1; j_gene: TRBJ2-2; CDR3aa: CASGPSGGGELFF; CDR3nt: TGCGCCAGCGGCCCTAGCGGGGGCGGGGAGCTGTTTTTT
abundance: NA; d_gene: NA; v_gene: TRBV7-3; j_gene: TRBJ1-2; CDR3aa: CASSLTSAGDGYTF; CDR3nt: TGTGCCAGCAGCTTAACGTCGGCAGGGGATGGCTACACCTTC
abundance: NA; d_gene: NA; v_gene: TRBV5-6; j_gene: TRBJ1-5; CDR3aa: CASSLGVKGYSNQPQHF; CDR3nt: TGTGCCAGCAGCTTGGGTGTTAAGGGGTATAGCAATCAGCCCCAGCATTTT
abundance: NA; d_gene: NA; v_gene: TRBV2; j_gene: TRBJ1-4; CDR3aa: CASYNNEKLFF; CDR3nt: TGTGCCAGCTACAATAATGAAAAACTGTTTTTT
abundance: NA; d_gene: TRBD1; v_gene: TRBV28; j_gene: TRBJ2-7; CDR3aa: CASSLPGQGIDEQYF; CDR3nt: TGTGCCAGCAGTTTGCCGGGACAGGGGATAGACGAGCAGTACTTC
abundance: once; d_gene: NA; v_gene: TRBV5-4; j_gene: TRBJ1-2; CDR3aa: CASSLGDNNYGYTF; CDR3nt: TGTGCCAGCAGCTTGGGGGACAACAACTATGGCTACACCTTC
abundance: NA; d_gene: TRBD1; v_gene: TRBV18; j_gene: TRBJ1-4; CDR3aa: CASSQQINDRGNEKLFF; CDR3nt: TGTGCCAGCTCCCAACAAATAAATGACAGGGGTAATGAAAAACTGTTTTTT
abundance: NA; d_gene: TRBD1; v_gene: TRBV19; j_gene: TRBJ1-4; CDR3aa: CASSPKTGTGGQDLLFF; CDR3nt: TGTGCCAGTAGTCCTAAGACCGGGACAGGGGGTCAAGATCTGCTGTTTTTT
abundance: once; d_gene: TRBD2; v_gene: TRBV29-1; j_gene: TRBJ2-1; CDR3aa: CSVRYGTSGGEQFF; CDR3nt: TGCAGCGTTCGTTACGGGACTAGCGGGGGTGAGCAGTTCTTC
abundance: NA; d_gene: NA; v_gene: TRBV10-3; j_gene: TRBJ2-3; CDR3aa: CAISHSGGTDTQYF; CDR3nt: TGTGCCATCAGTCATAGCGGAGGCACAGATACGCAGTATTTT
abundance: NA; d_gene: TRBD2; v_gene: TRBV2; j_gene: TRBJ2-5; CDR3aa: CASRLGREQETQYF; CDR3nt: TGTGCCAGCAGGCTCGGGCGGGAGCAGGAGACCCAGTACTTC
abundance: NA; d_gene: NA; v_gene: TRBV5-8; j_gene: TRBJ2-2; CDR3aa: CASSYGQLLTLITGELFF; CDR3nt: TGTGCCAGCAGCTACGGACAGCTCTTAACCCTGATTACCGGGGAGCTGTTTTTT
abundance: once; d_gene: NA; v_gene: TRBV5-4; j_gene: TRBJ2-5; CDR3aa: CASSSGLQETQYF; CDR3nt: TGTGCCAGCAGCTCGGGACTGCAAGAGACCCAGTACTTC
abundance: NA; d_gene: TRBD2; v_gene: TRBV28; j_gene: TRBJ2-3; CDR3aa: CASSLEGLAPHF; CDR3nt: TGTGCCAGCAGCCTCGAAGGACTAGCACCACATTTT
abundance: NA; d_gene: NA; v_gene: TRBV23-1; j_gene: TRBJ2-1; CDR3aa: CASSQGVRRGNEQFF; CDR3nt: TGCGCCAGCAGTCAAGGGGTCCGAAGGGGTAATGAGCAGTTCTTC
abundance: NA; d_gene: NA; v_gene: TRBV7-2; j_gene: TRBJ1-5; CDR3aa: CASSLGASYQPQHF; CDR3nt: TGTGCCAGCAGCTTAGGGGCATCTTATCAGCCCCAGCATTTT
abundance: once; d_gene: TRBD2; v_gene: TRBV5-1; j_gene: TRBJ2-7; CDR3aa: CASSLGVGSGRTYEQYF; CDR3nt: TGCGCCAGCAGCTTGGGGGTGGGAAGCGGGAGAACCTACGAGCAGTACTTC
abundance: NA; d_gene: TRBD2; v_gene: TRBV5-1; j_gene: TRBJ2-5; CDR3aa: CASSSNNPTGGRWETQYF; CDR3nt: TGCGCCAGCAGCTCCAACAACCCGACGGGCGGGAGGTGGGAAACCCAGTACTTC
abundance: NA; d_gene: NA; v_gene: TRBV27; j_gene: TRBJ1-2; CDR3aa: CASSHHRVDGYTF; CDR3nt: TGTGCCAGCAGCCATCACAGGGTGGATGGCTACACCTTC
abundance: NA; d_gene: TRBD2; v_gene: TRBV30; j_gene: TRBJ2-3; CDR3aa: CAWSELAGVADTQYF; CDR3nt: TGTGCCTGGAGTGAACTAGCGGGAGTGGCAGATACGCAGTATTTT
abundance: NA; d_gene: NA; v_gene: TRBV11-2; j_gene: TRBJ1-1; CDR3aa: CASSITQGNSAEAFF; CDR3nt: TGTGCCAGCAGCATCACACAGGGAAATTCTGCTGAAGCTTTCTTT
abundance: NA; d_gene: NA; v_gene: TRBV19; j_gene: TRBJ2-5; CDR3aa: CASSIGESTQYF; CDR3nt: TGTGCCAGTAGTATTGGGGAGTCGACCCAGTACTTC
abundance: few; d_gene: TRBD1; v_gene: TRBV10-3; j_gene: TRBJ1-2; CDR3aa: CAISDFLGTGDGYTF; CDR3nt: TGTGCCATCAGTGACTTTCTCGGGACAGGGGATGGCTACACCTTC
abundance: NA; d_gene: TRBD1; v_gene: TRBV5-1; j_gene: TRBJ1-2; CDR3aa: CASSSAGGTGGYTF; CDR3nt: TGCGCCAGCAGCTCGGCAGGGGGCACCGGTGGCTACACCTTC
abundance: NA; d_gene: TRBD2; v_gene: TRBV6-6; j_gene: TRBJ2-1; CDR3aa: CASSPSGTSYNEQFF; CDR3nt: TGTGCCAGCAGTCCTAGCGGGACGTCCTACAATGAGCAGTTCTTC
abundance: NA; d_gene: NA; v_gene: TRBV19; j_gene: TRBJ2-2; CDR3aa: CASSRGSDTGELFF; CDR3nt: TGTGCCAGTAGTCGGGGGAGTGACACCGGGGAGCTGTTTTTT
abundance: NA; d_gene: TRBD2; v_gene: TRBV5-1; j_gene: TRBJ2-7; CDR3aa: CASMVLAGGPYEQYF; CDR3nt: TGCGCCAGCATGGTTTTAGCGGGAGGGCCCTACGAGCAGTACTTC
abundance: NA; d_gene: TRBD2; v_gene: TRBV4-2; j_gene: TRBJ2-7; CDR3aa: CASSQGLADPYEQYF; CDR3nt: TGTGCCAGCAGCCAAGGTCTAGCGGATCCCTACGAGCAGTACTTC
abundance: NA; d_gene: NA; v_gene: TRBV28; j_gene: TRBJ2-6; CDR3aa: CASISVSGANVLTF; CDR3nt: TGTGCCAGCATATCGGTATCTGGGGCCAACGTCCTGACTTTC
abundance: NA; d_gene: NA; v_gene: TRBV5-1; j_gene: TRBJ2-5; CDR3aa: CASSLGSSLWETQYF; CDR3nt: TGCGCCAGCAGCTTGGGGTCTAGTCTTTGGGAGACCCAGTACTTC
abundance: NA; d_gene: NA; v_gene: TRBV6-4; j_gene: TRBJ2-1; CDR3aa: CASSYQAFNEQFF; CDR3nt: TGTGCCAGCAGTTACCAAGCTTTCAATGAGCAGTTCTTC
abundance: NA; d_gene: TRBD1; v_gene: TRBV6-5; j_gene: TRBJ2-7; CDR3aa: CASSRQGSEQYF; CDR3nt: TGTGCCAGCAGTCGACAGGGTTCCGAGCAGTACTTC
abundance: NA; d_gene: TRBD2; v_gene: TRBV19; j_gene: TRBJ2-1; CDR3aa: CASSTSGPYNEQFF; CDR3nt: TGTGCCAGTAGTACTAGCGGGCCTTACAATGAGCAGTTCTTC
abundance: NA; d_gene: TRBD2; v_gene: TRBV5-1; j_gene: TRBJ2-3; CDR3aa: CASRSGLAGETDTQYF; CDR3nt: TGCGCCAGCCGGAGTGGGCTAGCGGGAGAAACAGATACGCAGTATTTT
abundance: NA; d_gene: TRBD1; v_gene: TRBV6-5; j_gene: TRBJ1-2; CDR3aa: CASSGQGVFIGYTF; CDR3nt: TGTGCCAGCAGTGGACAGGGGGTGTTTATTGGCTACACCTTC
abundance: NA; d_gene: TRBD1; v_gene: TRBV28; j_gene: TRBJ1-2; CDR3aa: CASNSGQGYYGYTF; CDR3nt: TGTGCCAGCAATTCTGGACAGGGTTATTATGGCTACACCTTC
abundance: NA; d_gene: TRBD1; v_gene: TRBV18; j_gene: TRBJ2-5; CDR3aa: CASSRRTGTGALAVGETQYF; CDR3nt: TGTGCCAGCTCACGGCGAACCGGGACAGGGGCTTTAGCAGTCGGAGAGACCCAGTACTTC
abundance: NA; d_gene: TRBD2; v_gene: TRBV4-2; j_gene: TRBJ2-1; CDR3aa: CASSQKIAGGHNEQFF; CDR3nt: TGTGCCAGCAGCCAAAAAATAGCGGGAGGGCACAATGAGCAGTTCTTC
abundance: few; d_gene: NA; v_gene: TRBV5-6; j_gene: TRBJ2-1; CDR3aa: CASSLTLSSYNEQFF; CDR3nt: TGTGCCAGCAGCTTAACTTTGAGCTCCTACAATGAGCAGTTCTTC